This T cell receptor beta chain is drawn from a study of blood T cell repertoires in COVID-19. Looking at the study overall: Samples came from the United States, Italy and Spain, spanning acute and convalescent COVID-19. PBMCs, B-cell-depleted T cells, or T cells were the source of the cDNA or gDNA that made up the material.

In the original processing: Estimation of nucleated cell counts relied on the amplification of reference gene primers. Using immunoSEQ multiplex PCR, the repertoire was profiled, and TCRdb retains in-frame clones only, with some absent. The D gene and trimming were derived from the DNA, and the V and J assignments and clone size from that table. The table has around 180,000 clones, approximately 83% seen once. The sequencing sample was made of peripheral blood. The clonotype comes from a human donor with active or convalescent COVID-19. The donor label of this sample is uncertain.

CDR3 protein: CASSPPGSAGEQFF. The CDR3 nucleotides are TGTGCCAGCAGCCCCCCGGGTTCAGCCGGTGAGCAGTTCTTC. V is TRBV7-9 and J is TRBJ2-1; D uncertain. The CDR3 consists of 14 residues. V lost 5 bases and J 9 bases, leaving 17 bases between the germline ends. Germline lookup yields CDR1 SEHNR and CDR2 FQNEAQ (reference sequence).